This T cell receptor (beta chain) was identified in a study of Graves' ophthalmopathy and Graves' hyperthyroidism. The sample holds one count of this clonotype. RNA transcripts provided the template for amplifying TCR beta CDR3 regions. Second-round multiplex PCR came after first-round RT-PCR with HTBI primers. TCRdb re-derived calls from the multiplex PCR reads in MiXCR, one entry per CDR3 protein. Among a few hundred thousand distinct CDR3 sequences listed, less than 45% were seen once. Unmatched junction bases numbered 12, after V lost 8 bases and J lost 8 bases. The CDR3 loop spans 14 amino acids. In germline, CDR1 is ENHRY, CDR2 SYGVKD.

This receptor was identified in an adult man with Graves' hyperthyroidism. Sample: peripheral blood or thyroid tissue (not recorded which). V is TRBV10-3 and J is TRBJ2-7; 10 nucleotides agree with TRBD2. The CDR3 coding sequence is TGTGCCATCGGGAACTCCGGGACTAGCGAGAAGCAGTACTTC. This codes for CAIGNSGTSEKQYF.